This T cell receptor (beta chain) was retrieved from a study of cytomegalovirus exposure and HLA in healthy donors. Study summary: The use of the same platform for the approximately 110 validation repertoires and the roughly 630 first-cohort repertoires was reported by a later analysis.

V gave up 4 bases and J gave up 1 base; unmatched junction bases: 4. CDR1 SGHDT and CDR2 YYEEEE come from the germline V gene. The length of the CDR3 is 18 residues. Assay: immunoSEQ multiplex PCR; the TCRdb copy retains only in-frame clones and omits some. This table holds fewer than 70,000 clones, approximately 96% found once. The sample consisted of PBMCs. The receptor comes from a man between 18 and 29 years old in good health and CMV-seronegative. The chain carries TRBV5-6 and TRBJ2-6, with 14 bases that match TRBD2. CDR3 in amino acids: CASSLGLAGVSGANVLTF. The DNA for the CDR3 is TGTGCCAGCAGCCTGGGACTAGCGGGAGTATCTGGGGCCAACGTCCTGACTTTC.